This record covers a single T cell receptor (beta chain). The data are from a study of cytomegalovirus exposure and HLA in healthy donors. CDR3 length: 13 residues. In germline, CDR1 is KGHSH, CDR2 LQKENI. V lost 4 bases and J lost 5; bases outside the gene matches: 3. PCR was performed using 60 Vbeta and 13 Jbeta primers. Data came from immunoSEQ multiplex PCR; TCRdb stores just in-frame clones and leaves some out. The top ten clones hold approximately 3% of a sample with some 100,000 clones, around 74% of them seen once. This clonotype was obtained from a female donor in good health and CMV-seropositive. Sequenced material: PBMCs. The chain carries TRBV18 and TRBJ2-5; TRBD1 matches 8 bases. CDR3 sequence: CASSLGQGETQYF. CDR3 nucleotides: TGTGCCAGCTCACTCGGACAGGGTGAGACCCAGTACTTC.